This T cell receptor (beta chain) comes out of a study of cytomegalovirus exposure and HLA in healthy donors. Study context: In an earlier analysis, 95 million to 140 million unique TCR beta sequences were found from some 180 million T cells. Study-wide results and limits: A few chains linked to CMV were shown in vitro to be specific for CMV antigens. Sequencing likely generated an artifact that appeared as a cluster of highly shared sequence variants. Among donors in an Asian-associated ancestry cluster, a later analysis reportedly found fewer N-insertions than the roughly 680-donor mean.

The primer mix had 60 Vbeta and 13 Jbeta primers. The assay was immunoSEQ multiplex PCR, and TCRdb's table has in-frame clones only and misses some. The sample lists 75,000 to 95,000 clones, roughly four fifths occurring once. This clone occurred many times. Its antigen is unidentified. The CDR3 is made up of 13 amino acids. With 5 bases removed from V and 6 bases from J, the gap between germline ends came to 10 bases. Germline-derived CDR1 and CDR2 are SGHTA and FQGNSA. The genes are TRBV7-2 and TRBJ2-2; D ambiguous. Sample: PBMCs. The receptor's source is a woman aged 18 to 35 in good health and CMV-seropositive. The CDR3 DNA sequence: TGTGCCAGCAGCCCTGACATGGCCGGGGAGCTGTTTTTT. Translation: CASSPDMAGELFF. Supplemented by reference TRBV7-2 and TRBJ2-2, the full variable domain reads GAGVSQSPSNKVTEKGKDVELRCDPISGHTALYWYRQSLGQGLEFLIYFQGNSAPDKSGLPSDRFSAERTGGSVSTLTIQRTQQEDSAVYLCASSPDMAGELFFGEGSRLTVL.